These 30 T cell receptor beta chains came from one sample sequenced in a study of T cell responses to AZD1222 COVID-19 vaccine. Clones were read by immunoSEQ multiplex PCR, and TCRdb kept only the in-frame ones, dropping some. The sample has 90,000 to 120,000 clones, around 86% seen once; the top ten hold 3.3%. Sequences were derived from peripheral blood, sampled 28 days after the second dose of the MenACWY control vaccine. Source of these receptors: an adult who received the MenACWY meningococcal vaccine as a control.

With respect to this clone: Other DNA sequences of this sample code for an identical CDR3. The chain recombines TRBV7-9 with TRBJ1-1; no clear D gene. Germline-derived CDR1 and CDR2 are SEHNR and FQNEAQ (reference sequence). This CDR3 has 13 residues. The ends were cut back, 0 bases at V and 4 bases at J, with 6 bases in the middle. CDR3 residues: CASSLARITEAFF. The CDR3 DNA follows: TGTGCCAGCAGCTTAGCGAGGATCACTGAAGCTTTCTTT.

V is TRBV5-6 and J is TRBJ1-6, with TRBD1 identical over 8 bases. The CDR3 loop spans 17 amino acids. With 4 bases clipped from V and 5 bases from J, the junction kept 11 bases outside the gene matches. CDR1 SGHDT and CDR2 YYEEEE come from the germline V gene. The DNA of the CDR3 is TGTGCCAGCAGCCAAGCAGGGGGCATGTCGAATAATTCACCCCTCCACTTT. The encoded protein is CASSQAGGMSNNSPLHF.

The chain is built from TRBV5-1 and TRBJ1-4, with 7 positions matching TRBD1. The CDR3 consists of 13 residues. V lost 3 bases to trimming and J lost 10 bases; unmatched junction nucleotides: 6. Germline-derived CDR1 and CDR2 are SGHRS and YFSETQ. The CDR3 sequence: CASSSGTAGKLFF. The CDR3 DNA follows: TGCGCCAGCAGCTCAGGGACAGCGGGAAAACTGTTTTTT.

The J gene is TRBJ1-2, the V gene TRBV3-1 (or the pseudogene TRBV3-2), with 7 bases identical to TRBD1. Germline V gene sequence: CDR1 LGHDT, CDR2 YNNKEL (reference sequence). The ends lost 6 bases at V and 5 bases at J; junction bases unmatched: 9. The CDR3 spans 14 residues. CDR3 nucleotide sequence: TGTGCCAGCAGACCTCACGGACAGGATTATGGCTACACCTTC. The encoded protein is CASRPHGQDYGYTF.

The chain uses TRBV7-8 and TRBJ1-3; 7 positions match TRBD1. The germline gives CDR1 SGHVS, CDR2 FQNEAQ. J gave up 9 bases and V 7 bases, and 12 bases lay outside the gene matches. There are 14 residues in the CDR3. The DNA for the CDR3 is TGTGCCAGCACCAATAACGAGGGGGCCAGCACCATATATTTT. It translates to CASTNNEGASTIYF.

The genes are TRBV7-2 and TRBJ1-2; TRBD1 matches 7 bases. Germline V CDR1 and CDR2: SGHTA, FQGNSA. V trimming: 6 bases; J trimming: 6 bases; junction bases outside the gene matches: 10. The CDR3 runs to 14 residues. Written as DNA, the CDR3 is TGTGCCAGCAGTTCACGACAGGGCCAGGATGGCTACACCTTC. Translating gives CASSSRQGQDGYTF.

V usage is TRBV6-5 and J usage is TRBJ2-3; 7 bases fit TRBD1. The CDR3 consists of 14 residues. V lost 6 bases, J lost 2 bases, and 5 bases stayed unmatched. From germline, CDR1 is MNHEY and CDR2 SVGAGI. The CDR3 coding sequence is TGTGCCAGCAGGACGACAGGGAACACAGATACGCAGTATTTT. This sequence encodes CASRTTGNTDTQYF.

The rearrangement links TRBV6-2 or TRBV6-3 to TRBJ2-5; TRBD2 matches 8 bases. Per germline, CDR1 MNHEY and CDR2 SVGEGT. V lost 6 bases and J lost 10; bases outside the gene matches: 16. The CDR3 spans 15 residues. CDR3 sequence: CASSRRGAGDLIQYF. As DNA, the CDR3 is TGTGCCAGCAGCCGCCGCGGAGCGGGGGACCTAATCCAGTACTTC.

CDR3 protein: CAWSGTAYEQYF. In DNA form, the CDR3 reads TGTGCCTGGTCCGGGACAGCCTACGAGCAGTACTTC. This chain uses TRBV30 with TRBJ2-7; 7 nucleotides agree with TRBD1. The CDR3 spans 12 residues. Germline lookup yields CDR1 GTSNPN and CDR2 SVGIG (reference sequence). The V segment lost 5 bases and the J segment 2 bases; nucleotides outside the gene matches: 3.

This clone has just one count. The chain links TRBV5-5 to TRBJ1-2, with D maybe TRBD1 (5 bases). The V end lost 0 bases, the J end lost 4 bases, and 13 bases lay between the germline ends. The CDR3 sequence is 15 residues long. CDR1 SGHKS and CDR2 YYEKEE come from the germline V gene (reference sequence). CDR3 in amino acids: CASSLDVGHFYGYTF. CDR3 sequence (DNA): TGTGCCAGCAGCTTGGATGTGGGGCACTTCTATGGCTACACCTTC. Using reference TRBV5-5 and TRBJ1-2 for the parts outside the CDR3, the full variable domain is DAGVTQSPTHLIKTRGQQVTLRCSPISGHKSVSWYQQVLGQGPQFIFQYYEKEERGRGNFPDRFSARQFPNYSSELNVNALLLGDSALYLCASSLDVGHFYGYTFGSGTRLTVV.

The V call is TRBV6-5, the J call TRBJ1-6, with D tentatively TRBD1 (6 bases). CDR3 size: 14 residues. From germline, CDR1 is MNHEY and CDR2 SVGAGI. V lost 6 bases and J 5 bases, leaving 11 bases between the germline ends. The CDR3 reads CASSRGGDNSPLHF. Here the CDR3 DNA reads TGTGCCAGCAGCCGAGGGGGGGATAATTCACCCCTCCACTTT.

V is TRBV10-3 and J is TRBJ2-5, with D possibly matching TRBD1 (5 bases). The V gene lost 2 bases and the J gene lost 4 bases, with 8 bases spanning the gap. The germline V gene has CDR1 ENHRY and CDR2 SYGVKD. The CDR3 covers 13 residues. The CDR3 loop reads CAISEQGAETQYF. The CDR3 nucleotides are TGTGCCATCAGTGAGCAGGGCGCAGAGACCCAGTACTTC.

This rearrangement joins TRBV5-4 to TRBJ2-7; 7 nucleotides match TRBD1. The CDR3 spans 15 residues. J was trimmed by 4 bases and V by 3 bases; bases with no gene match: 10. Germline V lookup: CDR1 SGHNT, CDR2 YYREEE (reference sequence). CDR3: CASSSSNRGRYEQYF. As DNA, the CDR3 is TGTGCCAGCAGCTCCAGCAACAGGGGTAGATACGAGCAGTACTTC.

This rearrangement joins TRBV5-1 to TRBJ1-1, with D possibly TRBD1 on 5 matching bases. The CDR3 contains 13 residues. CDR1 is SGHRS, CDR2 YFSETQ, per germline. Trimming removed 3 bases from V and 3 bases from J, with 9 bases in between. CDR3 nucleotides: TGCGCCAGCAGCTGGGACGGGGACACTGAAGCTTTCTTT. Its protein product is CASSWDGDTEAFF.

This rearrangement joins TRBV6-5 to TRBJ1-6; D may be TRBD1 (5 bases). CDR1 is MNHEY and CDR2 is SVGAGI in the germline V gene. V was shortened by 0 bases and J by 5 bases, with 8 bases between the two germline ends. CDR3 length equals 15 residues. The CDR3 DNA reads TGTGCCAGCAGTTACTCTAGGGGAGATAATTCACCCCTCCACTTT. It is translated as CASSYSRGDNSPLHF.

This clone was seen only a few times. The V call is TRBV29-1, the J call TRBJ1-5; a possible D gene is TRBD1 (5 bases). The germline V gene has CDR1 SQVTM and CDR2 ANQGSEA. CDR3 size: 13 residues. The V and J ends lost 4 bases and 2 bases respectively, with 9 bases between them. The CDR3 nucleotides read TGCAGCGTTGGGACAACGGGCAATCAGCCCCAGCATTTT. Amino acid sequence: CSVGTTGNQPQHF. Using reference TRBV29-1 and TRBJ1-5 for the parts outside the CDR3, the full variable domain is SAVISQKPSRDICQRGTSLTIQCQVDSQVTMMFWYRQQPGQSLTLIATANQGSEATYESGFVIDKFPISRPNLTFSTLTVSNMSPEDSSIYLCSVGTTGNQPQHFGDGTRLSIL.

The V call is TRBV4-1, the J call TRBJ2-7; TRBD1 or TRBD2 may be the D gene (5 bases each). Trimming cost V 0 bases and J 5 bases, with 14 bases left between them. Germline V gives CDR1 MGHRA, CDR2 YSYEKL. This CDR3 region has 15 residues. The CDR3: CASSQERGAGDEQYF. In nucleotides, the CDR3 is TGCGCCAGCAGCCAAGAACGAGGGGCCGGTGACGAGCAGTACTTC.

The chain is built from TRBV18 and TRBJ2-7; TRBD1 aligns across 11 bases. The CDR3 is made up of 15 amino acids. J lost 0 bases, V lost 4 bases, and 2 bases had no gene match. Per the germline V gene, CDR1 is KGHSH and CDR2 is LQKENI. In DNA form, the CDR3 reads TGTGCCAGCTCACGGACAGGGGGCGGCTCCTACGAGCAGTACTTC. The encoded protein is CASSRTGGGSYEQYF.

This chain connects TRBV24-1 to TRBJ2-5, with 16 nucleotides matching TRBD2. The CDR3 covers 15 residues. Trimming cost V 9 bases and J 5 bases; bases outside gene matches: 5. The germline V gene has CDR1 KGHDR and CDR2 SFDVKD. CDR3 protein: CATGTSGGAGETQYF. In nucleotides, the CDR3 is TGTGCCACCGGGACTAGCGGGGGGGCAGGGGAGACCCAGTACTTC.

The gene calls are TRBV10-2 and TRBJ2-1; 10 bases align to TRBD2. Germline loops: CDR1 WSHSY, CDR2 SAAADI. This CDR3 is 16 amino acids long. Losses at the gene ends were 2 bases for V and 1 base for J; bases not matched to a gene: 2. Written as DNA, the CDR3 is TGCGCCAGCAGTGAGCCACTAGCGGGGTCCTACAATGAGCAGTTCTTC. Its translation is CASSEPLAGSYNEQFF.

The rearrangement uses TRBV20-1 and TRBJ2-7; D uncertain. CDR1 and CDR2 (germline): DFQATT, SNEGSKA (reference sequence). CDR3 length equals 11 residues. The V and J ends lost 5 bases and 4 bases respectively, with 9 bases between them. The CDR3: CSALLGYEQYF. The CDR3 DNA sequence: TGCAGTGCTCTCCTCGGATACGAGCAGTACTTC.

The chain is built from TRBV7-9 and TRBJ1-4, with 10 bases lining up with TRBD1. Germline values: CDR1 SEHNR, CDR2 FQNEAQ (reference sequence). CDR3 length: 14 amino acids. Trimming at V came to 5 bases and at J to 8 bases, leaving 5 bases not matched to a gene. The chain's CDR3 is CASSPTDRGEKLFF. Here the CDR3 DNA reads TGTGCCAGCAGCCCAACGGACAGGGGGGAAAAACTGTTTTTT.

The chain has TRBV7-8 and TRBJ1-4; TRBD1 aligns across 11 bases. From germline, CDR1 is SGHVS and CDR2 FQNEAQ. The CDR3 is 15 amino acids. Trimming cost V 2 bases and J 7 bases; bases outside gene matches: 3. CDR3 loop: CASSLSGTGGEKLFF. For the CDR3, the DNA is TGTGCCAGCAGCTTATCCGGGACAGGGGGTGAAAAACTGTTTTTT.

This chain uses TRBV10-3 with TRBJ2-7; D ambiguous. Germline V lookup: CDR1 ENHRY, CDR2 SYGVKD. The CDR3 consists of 15 residues. V was clipped by 0 bases and J by 0 bases, with 9 bases between them. In nucleotides, the CDR3 is TGTGCCATCAGTGAGTCCGGCGGTGCCTCCTACGAGCAGTACTTC. Translating gives CAISESGGASYEQYF.

This chain connects TRBV7-2 to TRBJ2-1, with 7 bases fitting TRBD1. The germline gives CDR1 SGHTA, CDR2 FQGNSA. The CDR3 runs 13 residues. V shed 1 base and J 10 bases; nucleotides not matched to a gene: 4. CDR3 nucleotide sequence: TGTGCCAGCAGCTTAGACAGGGGTCGCGAGCAGTTCTTC. Its protein product is CASSLDRGREQFF.

The chain links TRBV5-1 to TRBJ1-5; 9 nucleotides line up with TRBD1. Germline assignment: CDR1 SGHRS and CDR2 YFSETQ. The CDR3 runs 14 residues. After removal of 4 bases from V and 11 bases from J, the junction contained 10 bases not matched to a gene. This chain's CDR3 is CASSIGQGSGTQHF. The CDR3 bases are TGCGCCAGCAGCATTGGACAGGGGAGTGGGACCCAGCATTTT.

This chain connects TRBV7-9 to TRBJ2-5; TRBD1 matches 10 bases. CDR1 SEHNR and CDR2 FQNEAQ come from the germline V gene (reference sequence). The CDR3 totals 16 residues. J lost 0 bases, V lost 5 bases, and 6 bases had no gene match. CDR3 coding DNA: TGTGCCAGCAGCCAGGGGGACAGGGGATACCAAGAGACCCAGTACTTC. Translation: CASSQGDRGYQETQYF.

This CDR3 reads CASSMDRGNQPQHF. The CDR3 DNA is TGTGCCAGTAGTATGGACAGGGGTAATCAGCCCCAGCATTTT. The chain is built from TRBV19 and TRBJ1-5; 9 nucleotides match TRBD1. V lost 3 bases and J lost 4; bases outside the gene matches: 1. CDR1 LNHDA and CDR2 SQIVND come from the germline V gene (reference sequence). CDR3 length equals 14 residues.

The chain links TRBV24-1 to TRBJ2-3; tentative D call: TRBD2 (5 bases). The CDR3 runs 13 residues. Trimming pared 5 bases from V and 0 bases from J, leaving 5 bases between. Germline lookup yields CDR1 KGHDR and CDR2 SFDVKD. In nucleotides, the CDR3 is TGTGCCACCAGTGGGACTAGCACAGATACGCAGTATTTT. Residues: CATSGTSTDTQYF.

The chain employs TRBV10-2 and TRBJ1-4; TRBD1 is a possible D gene (5 bases). The CDR3 is made up of 15 amino acids. The V end lost 0 bases, the J end lost 8 bases, and 13 bases lay between the germline ends. Germline V gene data show CDR1 as WSHSY and CDR2 as SAAADI. The DNA of the CDR3 is TGCGCCAGCAGTGAGTCGGGGGGAGGTCGAGAAAAACTGTTTTTT. The encoded protein is CASSESGGGREKLFF.